Listed below are T cell receptor beta chains from one sample, sequenced in a study of blood T cell repertoires in COVID-19. Clones were sequenced by immunoSEQ multiplex PCR, and TCRdb holds only the in-frame ones, with some missing. This sample yields fewer than 65,000 clones, of which approximately 79% are seen a single time; less than 15% belongs to the top ten. Sequencing input: peripheral blood. The source is a human donor in a cohort sampled during active COVID-19. CDR3s include the opening cysteine and the closing phenylalanine or tryptophan. A D gene is named only where the DNA matches it firmly. Clone size appears in some rows only: once, few, many, or a class for an expanded clone.

j_call,v_call,d_call,cdr3_length,clone_size,cdr3_aa,cdr3_nt
TRBJ1-5,TRBV2,TRBD1,13,-,CASRNTGVQPQHF,TGTGCCAGCAGAAACACAGGGGTACAGCCCCAGCATTTT
TRBJ2-7,TRBV28,-,13,-,CASNIEISYEQYF,TGTGCCAGCAATATCGAGATCTCCTACGAGCAGTACTTC
TRBJ2-7,TRBV4-3,TRBD1,19,once,CASSQDHGWGQGEDYEQYF,TGCGCCAGCAGCCAAGATCATGGTTGGGGACAGGGGGAGGACTACGAGCAGTACTTC
TRBJ1-2,TRBV19,TRBD1,13,-,CASRRTGGKGYTF,TGTGCCAGTAGGCGTACAGGGGGCAAGGGCTACACCTTC
TRBJ2-5,TRBV30,-,13,-,CAWSVQGGETQYF,TGTGCCTGGAGTGTACAGGGTGGAGAGACCCAGTACTTC
TRBJ1-1,TRBV15,TRBD1,17,-,CATSRSTGALRNTEAFF,TGTGCCACCAGCAGGTCAACAGGGGCTTTAAGGAACACTGAAGCTTTCTTT
TRBJ1-1,TRBV29-1,-,13,-,CSVEPPMNTEAFF,TGCAGCGTTGAACCCCCCATGAACACTGAAGCTTTCTTT
TRBJ1-6,TRBV7-2,TRBD1,18,-,CASSLLGTGSSYNSPLHF,TGTGCCAGCAGCTTATTGGGGACAGGGAGCTCCTATAATTCACCCCTCCACTTT
TRBJ2-1,TRBV5-6,-,14,-,CASSFSGSFNEQFF,TGTGCCAGCAGCTTCTCCGGGAGCTTCAATGAGCAGTTCTTC
TRBJ2-1,TRBV28,TRBD2,18,-,CASSPTLRAAGGSNEQFF,TGTGCCAGCAGCCCTACTCTCCGGGCGGCGGGAGGGTCAAATGAGCAGTTCTTC
TRBJ2-1,TRBV9,-,14,-,CASSLGGGQGEQFF,TGTGCCAGCAGCCTGGGGGGGGGCCAGGGTGAGCAGTTCTTC
TRBJ2-7,TRBV7-8,-,14,-,CASSAPSWESEQYF,TGTGCCAGCAGCGCCCCCAGTTGGGAGAGCGAGCAGTACTTC
TRBJ2-3,TRBV6-2/TRBV6-3,TRBD2,17,-,CASSRIGLAGDADTQYF,TGTGCCAGCAGTCGGATCGGACTAGCGGGAGACGCAGATACGCAGTATTTT
TRBJ2-2,TRBV10-1,TRBD2,17,few,CASSESGAGGDTGELFF,TGCGCCAGCAGTGAGTCCGGGGCGGGAGGGGACACCGGGGAGCTGTTTTTT
TRBJ2-6,TRBV27,-,15,-,CASSPQGSGANVLTF,TGTGCCAGCAGTCCGCAGGGCTCTGGGGCCAACGTCCTGACTTTC
TRBJ2-7,TRBV10-1,-,13,-,CASSQGPFYEQYF,TGCGCCAGCAGTCAGGGCCCCTTCTACGAGCAGTACTTC
TRBJ1-2,TRBV27,TRBD1,12,-,CASSLTGDGYTF,TGTGCCAGCAGTTTGACAGGGGATGGCTACACCTTC
TRBJ2-4,TRBV15,TRBD1,18,-,CATSRDSGGLGQRHTQYF,TGTGCCACCAGCAGAGATTCTGGCGGGTTGGGACAGCGACATACTCAGTACTTC
TRBJ2-7,TRBV6-5,-,12,-,CASSPRGIEQYF,TGTGCCAGCAGTCCTAGGGGAATCGAGCAGTACTTC
TRBJ2-1,TRBV7-9,-,15,-,CASSLALAVKNEQFF,TGTGCCAGCAGCTTAGCACTAGCTGTAAAAAATGAGCAGTTCTTC